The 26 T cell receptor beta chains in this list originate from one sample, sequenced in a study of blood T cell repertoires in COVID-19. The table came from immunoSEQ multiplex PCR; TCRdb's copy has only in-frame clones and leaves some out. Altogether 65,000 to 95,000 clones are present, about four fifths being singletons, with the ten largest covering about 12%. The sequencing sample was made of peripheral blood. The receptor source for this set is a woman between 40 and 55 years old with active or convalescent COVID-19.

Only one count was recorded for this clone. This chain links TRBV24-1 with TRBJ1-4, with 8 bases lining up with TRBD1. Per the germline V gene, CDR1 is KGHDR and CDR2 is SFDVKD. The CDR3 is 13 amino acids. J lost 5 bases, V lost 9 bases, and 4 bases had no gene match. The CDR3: CATQRQGNEKLFF. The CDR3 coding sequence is TGTGCCACCCAAAGACAGGGGAATGAAAAACTGTTTTTT.

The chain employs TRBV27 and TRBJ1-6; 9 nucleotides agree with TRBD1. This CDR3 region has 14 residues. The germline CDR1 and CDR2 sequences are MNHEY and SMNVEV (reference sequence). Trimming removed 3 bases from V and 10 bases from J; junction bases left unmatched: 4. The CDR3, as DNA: TGTGCCAGCAGTTTGGGGACAGGGTGGTCACCCCTCCACTTT. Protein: CASSLGTGWSPLHF.

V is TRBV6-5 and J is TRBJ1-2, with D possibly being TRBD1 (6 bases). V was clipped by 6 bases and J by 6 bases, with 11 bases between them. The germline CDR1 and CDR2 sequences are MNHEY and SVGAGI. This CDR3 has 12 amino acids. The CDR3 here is CASSGYRDGYTF. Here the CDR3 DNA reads TGTGCCAGCAGCGGGTACAGGGATGGCTACACCTTC.

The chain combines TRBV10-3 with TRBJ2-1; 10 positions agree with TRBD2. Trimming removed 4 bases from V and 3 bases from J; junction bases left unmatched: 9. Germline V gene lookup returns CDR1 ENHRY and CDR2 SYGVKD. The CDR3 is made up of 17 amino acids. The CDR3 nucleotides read TGTGCCATCAGTGGGCTAGCGGGAGACCCCCTCTACAATGAGCAGTTCTTC. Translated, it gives CAISGLAGDPLYNEQFF.

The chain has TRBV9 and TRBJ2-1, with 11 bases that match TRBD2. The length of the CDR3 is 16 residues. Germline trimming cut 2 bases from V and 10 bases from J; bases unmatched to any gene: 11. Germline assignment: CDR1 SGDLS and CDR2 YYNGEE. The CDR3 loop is CASSVLGLADGLEQFF. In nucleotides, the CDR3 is TGTGCCAGCAGCGTTCTGGGACTAGCGGATGGCTTGGAGCAGTTCTTC.

CDR3 coding DNA: TGTGCCAGCTCGTGGACAGGGAGCACAGATACGCAGTATTTT. It translates to CASSWTGSTDTQYF. The chain links TRBV18 to TRBJ2-3; 8 bases map to TRBD1. Germline CDR1 is KGHSH and CDR2 is LQKENI. This CDR3 spans 14 amino acids. The J segment lost 0 bases and the V segment lost 6 bases, leaving 2 bases of the junction unmatched.

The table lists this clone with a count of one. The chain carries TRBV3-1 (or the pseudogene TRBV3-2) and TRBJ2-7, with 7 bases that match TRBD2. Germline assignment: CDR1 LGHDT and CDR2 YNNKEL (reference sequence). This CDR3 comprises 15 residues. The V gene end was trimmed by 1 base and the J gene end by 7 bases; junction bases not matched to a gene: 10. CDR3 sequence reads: CASSQVRTRTKEQYF. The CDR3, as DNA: TGTGCCAGCAGCCAAGTGAGGACTAGGACTAAGGAGCAGTACTTC.

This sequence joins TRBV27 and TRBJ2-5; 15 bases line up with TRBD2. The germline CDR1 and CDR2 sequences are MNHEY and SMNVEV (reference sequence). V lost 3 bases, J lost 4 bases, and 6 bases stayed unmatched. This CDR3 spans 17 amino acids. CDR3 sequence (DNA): TGTGCCAGCAGTTTGGCGGGACTAGCGGGAGGCGGAGAGACCCAGTACTTC. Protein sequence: CASSLAGLAGGGETQYF.

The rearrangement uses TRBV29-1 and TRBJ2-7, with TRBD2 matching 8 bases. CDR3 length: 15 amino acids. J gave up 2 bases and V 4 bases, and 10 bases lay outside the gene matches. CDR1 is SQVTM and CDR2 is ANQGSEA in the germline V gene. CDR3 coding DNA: TGCAGCGTTGTAGGAGTGGGGACTAGGACCTACGAGCAGTACTTC. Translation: CSVVGVGTRTYEQYF.

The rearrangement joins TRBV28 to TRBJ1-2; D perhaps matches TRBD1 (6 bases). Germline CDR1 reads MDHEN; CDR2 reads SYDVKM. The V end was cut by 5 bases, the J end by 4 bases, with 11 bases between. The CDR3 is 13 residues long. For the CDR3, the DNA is TGTGCCAGCAGTACAACAGGGACCTATGGCTACACCTTC. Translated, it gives CASSTTGTYGYTF.

DNA for the CDR3: TGTGCCAGCAGCCCGAGGACAGGGGCAAATCAGCCCCAGCATTTT. Its protein product is CASSPRTGANQPQHF. This chain uses TRBV6-5 with TRBJ1-5; 9 bases line up with TRBD1. The CDR3 has 15 residues. J gave up 4 bases and V 6 bases, and 7 bases lay outside the gene matches. Per germline, CDR1 MNHEY and CDR2 SVGAGI.

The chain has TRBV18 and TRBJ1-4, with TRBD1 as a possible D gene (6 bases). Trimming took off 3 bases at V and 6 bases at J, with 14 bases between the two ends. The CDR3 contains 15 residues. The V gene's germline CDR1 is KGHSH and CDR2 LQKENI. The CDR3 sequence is CASSPWGPVDEKLFF. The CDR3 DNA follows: TGTGCCAGCTCACCGTGGGGGCCTGTGGATGAAAAACTGTTTTTT.

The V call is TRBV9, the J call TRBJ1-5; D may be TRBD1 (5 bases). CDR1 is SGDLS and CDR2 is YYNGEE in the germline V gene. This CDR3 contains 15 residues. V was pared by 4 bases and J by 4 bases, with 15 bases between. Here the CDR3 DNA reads TGTGCCAGCAGCCAGGCGGCAGGGCTAAATCAGCCCCAGCATTTT. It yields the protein CASSQAAGLNQPQHF. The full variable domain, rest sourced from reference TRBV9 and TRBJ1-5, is DSGVTQTPKHLITATGQRVTLRCSPRSGDLSVYWYQQSLDQGLQFLIQYYNGEERAKGNILERFSAQQFPDLHSELNLSSLELGDSALYFCASSQAAGLNQPQHFGDGTRLSIL.

Here the CDR3 reads CASTPSGTRETQYF. The CDR3 bases are TGTGCCAGCACCCCCTCTGGGACTAGGGAGACCCAGTACTTC. The chain employs TRBV7-2 and TRBJ2-5; 8 bases align to TRBD2. Germline V gene sequence: CDR1 SGHTA, CDR2 FQGNSA. With 7 bases clipped from V and 5 bases from J, the junction kept 9 bases outside the gene matches. There are 14 residues in the CDR3.

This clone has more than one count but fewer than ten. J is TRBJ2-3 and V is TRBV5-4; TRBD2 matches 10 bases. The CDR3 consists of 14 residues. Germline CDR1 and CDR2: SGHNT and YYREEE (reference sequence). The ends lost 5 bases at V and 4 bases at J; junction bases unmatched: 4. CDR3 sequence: CASSSAGGPDTQYF. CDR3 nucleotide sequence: TGTGCCAGCAGTTCAGCGGGGGGGCCAGATACGCAGTATTTT.

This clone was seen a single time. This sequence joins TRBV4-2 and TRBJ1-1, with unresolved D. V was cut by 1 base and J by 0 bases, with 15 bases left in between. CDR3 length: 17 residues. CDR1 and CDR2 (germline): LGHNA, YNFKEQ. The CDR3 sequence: CASSQAQVRTMNTEAFF. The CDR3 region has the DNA TGTGCCAGCAGCCAAGCTCAGGTCAGAACAATGAACACTGAAGCTTTCTTT.

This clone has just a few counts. In DNA form, the CDR3 reads TGTGCCAGCAGATCCGGACAGGGGGTACAGTTCTTC. This sequence encodes CASRSGQGVQFF. The chain employs TRBV7-2 and TRBJ2-1, with 10 bases aligning to TRBD1. CDR1 is SGHTA, CDR2 FQGNSA, per germline. This CDR3 contains 12 residues. Unmatched junction bases numbered 6, after V lost 6 bases and J lost 13 bases.

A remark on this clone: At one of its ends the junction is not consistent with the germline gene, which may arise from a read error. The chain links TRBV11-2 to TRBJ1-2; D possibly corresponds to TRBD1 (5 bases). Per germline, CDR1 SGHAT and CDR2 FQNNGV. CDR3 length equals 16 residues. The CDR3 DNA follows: TGTGCCAGCCGCTTCGGTCCTCAGGGCGCACCCTATGGCTACACCTTC. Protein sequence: CASRFGPQGAPYGYTF.

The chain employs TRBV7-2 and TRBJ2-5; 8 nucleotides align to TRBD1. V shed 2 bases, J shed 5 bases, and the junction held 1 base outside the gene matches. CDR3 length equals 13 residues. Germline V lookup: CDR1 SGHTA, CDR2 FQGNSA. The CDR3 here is CASSLNRGETQYF. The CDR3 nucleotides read TGTGCCAGCAGCTTAAACAGGGGGGAGACCCAGTACTTC.

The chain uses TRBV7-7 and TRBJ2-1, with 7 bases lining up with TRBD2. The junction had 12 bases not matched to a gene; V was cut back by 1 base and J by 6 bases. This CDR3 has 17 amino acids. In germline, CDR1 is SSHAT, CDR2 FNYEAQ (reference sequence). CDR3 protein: CASSLDVAGDRGNEQFF. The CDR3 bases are TGTGCCAGCAGCTTAGACGTCGCGGGGGACCGAGGCAATGAGCAGTTCTTC.

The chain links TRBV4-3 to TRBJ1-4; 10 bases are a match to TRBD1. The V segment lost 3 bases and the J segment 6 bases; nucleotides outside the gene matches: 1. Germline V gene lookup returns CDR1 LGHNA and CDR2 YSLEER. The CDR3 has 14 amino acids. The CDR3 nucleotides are TGCGCCAGCAGCCACGGACAGGGGGATGAAAAACTGTTTTTT. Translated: CASSHGQGDEKLFF.

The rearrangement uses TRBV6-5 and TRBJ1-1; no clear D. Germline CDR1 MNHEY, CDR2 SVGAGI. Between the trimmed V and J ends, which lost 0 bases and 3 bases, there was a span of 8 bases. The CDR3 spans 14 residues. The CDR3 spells CASSYSGRDTEAFF. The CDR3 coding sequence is TGTGCCAGCAGTTACTCGGGGAGGGACACTGAAGCTTTCTTT.

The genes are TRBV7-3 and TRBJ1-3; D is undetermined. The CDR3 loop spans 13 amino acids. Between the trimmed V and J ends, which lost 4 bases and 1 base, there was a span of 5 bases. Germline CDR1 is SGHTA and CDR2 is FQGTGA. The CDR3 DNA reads TGTGCCAGCAGCTACCAGTCTGGAAACACCATATATTTT. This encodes CASSYQSGNTIYF.

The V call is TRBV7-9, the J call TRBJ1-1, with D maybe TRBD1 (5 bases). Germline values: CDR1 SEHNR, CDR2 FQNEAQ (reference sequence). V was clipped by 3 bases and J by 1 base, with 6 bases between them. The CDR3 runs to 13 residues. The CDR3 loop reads CASSFGGNTEAFF. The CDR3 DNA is TGTGCCAGCAGCTTCGGGGGGAACACTGAAGCTTTCTTT. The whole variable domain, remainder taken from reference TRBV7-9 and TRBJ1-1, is DTGVSQNPRHKITKRGQNVTFRCDPISEHNRLYWYRQTLGQGPEFLTYFQNEAQLEKSRLLSDRFSAERPKGSFSTLEIQRTEQGDSAMYLCASSFGGNTEAFFGQGTRLTVV.

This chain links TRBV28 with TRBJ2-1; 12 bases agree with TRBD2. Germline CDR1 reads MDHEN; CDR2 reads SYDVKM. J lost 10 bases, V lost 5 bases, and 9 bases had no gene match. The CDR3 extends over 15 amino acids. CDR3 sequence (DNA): TGTGCCAGCAGTGGACGACTAGCGGGAGTATACGAGCAGTTCTTC. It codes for CASSGRLAGVYEQFF.

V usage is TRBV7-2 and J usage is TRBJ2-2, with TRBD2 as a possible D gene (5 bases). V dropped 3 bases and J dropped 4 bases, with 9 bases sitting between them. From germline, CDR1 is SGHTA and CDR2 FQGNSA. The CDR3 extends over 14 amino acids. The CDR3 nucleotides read TGTGCCAGCAGCTTGAGGGCAACCACCGGGGAGCTGTTTTTT. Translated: CASSLRATTGELFF.